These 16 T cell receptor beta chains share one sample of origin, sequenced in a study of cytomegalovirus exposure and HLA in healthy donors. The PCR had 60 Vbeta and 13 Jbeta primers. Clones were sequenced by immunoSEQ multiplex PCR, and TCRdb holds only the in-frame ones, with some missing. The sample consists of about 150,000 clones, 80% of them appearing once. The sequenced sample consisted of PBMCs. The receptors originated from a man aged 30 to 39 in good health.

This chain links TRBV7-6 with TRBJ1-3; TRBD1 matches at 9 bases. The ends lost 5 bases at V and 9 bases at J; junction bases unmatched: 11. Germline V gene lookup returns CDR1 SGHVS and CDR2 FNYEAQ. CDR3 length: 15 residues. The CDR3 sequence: CASSRLGQGLGTIYF. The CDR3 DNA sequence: TGTGCCAGCAGCCGCCTGGGACAGGGTCTGGGCACCATATATTTT. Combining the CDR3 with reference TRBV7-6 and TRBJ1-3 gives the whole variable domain GAGVSQSPRYKVTKRGQDVALRCDPISGHVSLYWYRQALGQGPEFLTYFNYEAQQDKSGLPNDRFSAERPEGSISTLTIQRTEQRDSAMYRCASSRLGQGLGTIYFGEGSWLTVV.

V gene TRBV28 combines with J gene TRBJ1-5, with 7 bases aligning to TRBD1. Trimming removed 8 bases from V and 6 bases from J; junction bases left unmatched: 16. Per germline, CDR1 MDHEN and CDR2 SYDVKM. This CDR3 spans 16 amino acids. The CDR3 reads CASLDRVITPAQPQHF. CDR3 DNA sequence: TGTGCCAGCCTCGACAGGGTGATCACCCCCGCTCAGCCCCAGCATTTT.

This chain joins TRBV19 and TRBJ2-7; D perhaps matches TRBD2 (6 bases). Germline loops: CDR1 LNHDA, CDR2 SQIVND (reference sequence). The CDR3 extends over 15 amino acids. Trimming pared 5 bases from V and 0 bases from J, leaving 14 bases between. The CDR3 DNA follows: TGTGCCAGTAGTCCTATATCCGGGAGCTCCTACGAGCAGTACTTC. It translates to CASSPISGSSYEQYF.

The CDR3: CASSSYRNTEAFF. CDR3 nucleotide sequence: TGTGCCAGCAGCTCTTACAGAAACACTGAAGCTTTCTTT. The V call is TRBV7-3, the J call TRBJ1-1; no reliable D call. Trimming stripped 4 bases from V and 2 bases from J, with 8 bases between. CDR3 length equals 13 residues. Germline V gene data show CDR1 as SGHTA and CDR2 as FQGTGA.

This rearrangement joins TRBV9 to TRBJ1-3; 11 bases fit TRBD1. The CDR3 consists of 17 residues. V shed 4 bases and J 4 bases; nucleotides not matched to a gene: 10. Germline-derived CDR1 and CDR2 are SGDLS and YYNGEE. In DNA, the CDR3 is TGTGCCAGCAGCCCCGGACAGGGGGCTGAGGAGGGAAACACCATATATTTT. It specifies CASSPGQGAEEGNTIYF.

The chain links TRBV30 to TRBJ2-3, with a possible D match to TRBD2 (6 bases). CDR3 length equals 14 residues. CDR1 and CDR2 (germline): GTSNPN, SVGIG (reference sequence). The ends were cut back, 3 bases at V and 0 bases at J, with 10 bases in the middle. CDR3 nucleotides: TGTGCCTGGAGGGGGAGCGGGAGCACAGATACGCAGTATTTT. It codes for CAWRGSGSTDTQYF.

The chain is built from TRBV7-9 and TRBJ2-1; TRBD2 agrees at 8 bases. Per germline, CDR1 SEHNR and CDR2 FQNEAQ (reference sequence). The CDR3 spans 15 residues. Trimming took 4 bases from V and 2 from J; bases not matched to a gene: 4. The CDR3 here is CASSSAGEAYNEQFF. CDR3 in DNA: TGTGCCAGCAGCTCAGCGGGAGAGGCCTACAATGAGCAGTTCTTC.

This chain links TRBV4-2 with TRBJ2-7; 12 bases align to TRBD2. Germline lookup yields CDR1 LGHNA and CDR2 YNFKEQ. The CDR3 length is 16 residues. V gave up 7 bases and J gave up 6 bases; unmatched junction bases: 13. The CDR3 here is CASTSTGLAGNIEQYF. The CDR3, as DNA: TGTGCCAGCACCAGTACCGGACTAGCGGGAAATATCGAGCAGTACTTC.

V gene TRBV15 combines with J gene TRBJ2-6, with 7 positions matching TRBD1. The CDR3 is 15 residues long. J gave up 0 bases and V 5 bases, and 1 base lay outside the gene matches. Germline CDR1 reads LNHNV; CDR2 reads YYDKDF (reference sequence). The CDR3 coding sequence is TGTGCCACCAGCCAGGGGGTCTCTGGGGCCAACGTCCTGACTTTC. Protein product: CATSQGVSGANVLTF.

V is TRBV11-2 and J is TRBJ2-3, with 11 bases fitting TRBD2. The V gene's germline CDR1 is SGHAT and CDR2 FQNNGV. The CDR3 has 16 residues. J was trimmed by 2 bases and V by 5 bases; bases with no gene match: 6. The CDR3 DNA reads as TGTGCCAGCAGCCCCGGGACTAGCGGATTCACAGATACGCAGTATTTT. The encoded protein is CASSPGTSGFTDTQYF.

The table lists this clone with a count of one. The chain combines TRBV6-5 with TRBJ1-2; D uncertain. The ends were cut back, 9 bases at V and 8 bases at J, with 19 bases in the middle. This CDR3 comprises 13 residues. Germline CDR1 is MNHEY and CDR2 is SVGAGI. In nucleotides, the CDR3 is TGTGCCAGTTCCCAAGGCGGGGAGCGCGGCTACACCTTC. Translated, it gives CASSQGGERGYTF.

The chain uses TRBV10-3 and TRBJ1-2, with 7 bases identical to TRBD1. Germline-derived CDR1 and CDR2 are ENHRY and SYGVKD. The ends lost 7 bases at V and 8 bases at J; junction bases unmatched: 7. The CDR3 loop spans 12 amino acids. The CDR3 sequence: CAINAGGDGYTF. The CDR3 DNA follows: TGTGCCATCAACGCAGGGGGAGACGGCTACACCTTC.

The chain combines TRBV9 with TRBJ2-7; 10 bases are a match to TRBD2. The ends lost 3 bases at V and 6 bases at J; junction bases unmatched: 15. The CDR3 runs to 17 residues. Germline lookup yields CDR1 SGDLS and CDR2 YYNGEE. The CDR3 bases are TGTGCCAGCAGCGGAGGGGCGGGTTTAGCGGGAGGCGGCGAGCAGTACTTC. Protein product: CASSGGAGLAGGGEQYF.

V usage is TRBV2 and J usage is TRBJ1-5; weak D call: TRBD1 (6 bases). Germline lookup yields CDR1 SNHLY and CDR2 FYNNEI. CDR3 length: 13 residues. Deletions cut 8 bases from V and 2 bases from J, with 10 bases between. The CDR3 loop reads CASHRTGNQPQHF. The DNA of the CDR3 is TGTGCCAGCCACCGGACAGGCAATCAGCCCCAGCATTTT.

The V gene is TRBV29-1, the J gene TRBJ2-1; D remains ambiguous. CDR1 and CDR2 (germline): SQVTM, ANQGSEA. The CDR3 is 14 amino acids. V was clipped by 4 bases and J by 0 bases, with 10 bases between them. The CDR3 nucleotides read TGCAGCGTTGTAGCACTCGCCTCCTACAATGAGCAGTTCTTC. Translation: CSVVALASYNEQFF.

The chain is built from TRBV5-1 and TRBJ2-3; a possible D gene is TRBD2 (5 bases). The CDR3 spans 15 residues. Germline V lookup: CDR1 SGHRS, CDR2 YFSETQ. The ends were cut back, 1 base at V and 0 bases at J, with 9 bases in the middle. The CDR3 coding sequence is TGCGCCAGCAGCTTGTCAGCGGTTAGCACAGATACGCAGTATTTT. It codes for CASSLSAVSTDTQYF.